This T cell receptor (beta chain) was obtained from a study of T-cell reconstitution after alpha-beta-depleted transplantation in children. Whole-study findings and limits: The authors attributed T-cell counts and diversity one year after transplant mostly to newly produced T cells. In patients about two months after transplant, alpha-beta T cells reportedly arose from several hundred expanded graft clones.

In the case of this clonotype: As yet, its antigen is unknown.

Using unique molecular identifiers, the investigators prepared the TCRbeta library. TCRdb re-called the PCR reads through MiXCR, storing one row per CDR3 protein. There are 200,000 to 300,000 distinct CDR3 sequences in the sample; roughly 23% occur only once, and about 2.6% lies in the top ten. From germline, CDR1 is SEHNR and CDR2 FQNEAQ (reference sequence). Trimming stripped 3 bases from V and 6 bases from J, with 6 bases between. The CDR3 spans 11 residues. Sequenced material: PBMCs, taken before TCRalphabeta/CD19-depleted stem cell transplant. This clonotype originated in a girl aged 2 to 10 with Fanconi anemia, due to receive a stem cell transplant. The chain uses TRBV7-9 and TRBJ2-7, with D unresolved. CDR3: CASSFGPEQYF. The CDR3 DNA sequence: TGTGCCAGCAGCTTCGGTCCCGAGCAGTACTTC.